This TCR beta chain emerged from a study of technical replicates of blood from several donors. Only in-frame clones appear in the TCRdb table, and some are missing; sequencing was by immunoSEQ multiplex PCR. Seen here are 85,000 to 100,000 clones, approximately 94% observed once, and the top ten hold roughly 0.22%. Trimming left V 8 bases short and J 9 bases short, with 26 bases between. The germline gives CDR1 LNHDA, CDR2 SQIVND (reference sequence). The length of the CDR3 is 16 residues. This clonotype was obtained from a human donor in good health. The chain employs TRBV19 and TRBJ1-5, with D possibly matching TRBD1 (5 bases). Sequencing was carried out using T cells isolated from PBMCs. The CDR3 sequence is CASRFTRDSQIRPQHF. Here the CDR3 DNA reads TGTGCCAGTCGGTTTACCCGGGACTCGCAAATTCGGCCCCAGCATTTT.